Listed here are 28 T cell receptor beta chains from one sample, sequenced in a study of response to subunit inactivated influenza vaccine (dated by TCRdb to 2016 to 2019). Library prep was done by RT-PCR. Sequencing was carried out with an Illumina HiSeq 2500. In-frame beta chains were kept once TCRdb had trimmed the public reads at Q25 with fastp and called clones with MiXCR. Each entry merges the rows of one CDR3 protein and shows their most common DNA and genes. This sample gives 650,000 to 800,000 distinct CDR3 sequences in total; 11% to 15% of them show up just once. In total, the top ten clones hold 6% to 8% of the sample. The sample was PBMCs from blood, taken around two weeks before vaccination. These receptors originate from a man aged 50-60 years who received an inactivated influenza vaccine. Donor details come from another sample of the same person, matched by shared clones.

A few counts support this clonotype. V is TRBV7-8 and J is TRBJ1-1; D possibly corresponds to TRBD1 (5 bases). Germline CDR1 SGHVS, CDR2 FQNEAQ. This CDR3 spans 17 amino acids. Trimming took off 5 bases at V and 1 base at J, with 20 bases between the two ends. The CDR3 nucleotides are TGTGCCAGCAGCACCGGACCGAGGGCTGGGGCGAACACTGAAGCTTTCTTT. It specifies CASSTGPRAGANTEAFF.

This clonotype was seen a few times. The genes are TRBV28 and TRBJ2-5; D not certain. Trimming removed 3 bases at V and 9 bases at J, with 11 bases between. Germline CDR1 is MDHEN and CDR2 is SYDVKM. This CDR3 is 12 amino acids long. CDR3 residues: CASSLERGAQYF. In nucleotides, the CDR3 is TGTGCCAGCAGTTTGGAACGTGGGGCCCAGTACTTC.

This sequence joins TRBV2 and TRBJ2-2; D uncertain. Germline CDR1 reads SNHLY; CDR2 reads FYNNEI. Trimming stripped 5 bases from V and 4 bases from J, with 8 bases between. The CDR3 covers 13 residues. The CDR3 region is CASSTKFTGELFF. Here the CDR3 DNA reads TGTGCCAGCAGTACCAAGTTCACCGGGGAGCTGTTTTTT.

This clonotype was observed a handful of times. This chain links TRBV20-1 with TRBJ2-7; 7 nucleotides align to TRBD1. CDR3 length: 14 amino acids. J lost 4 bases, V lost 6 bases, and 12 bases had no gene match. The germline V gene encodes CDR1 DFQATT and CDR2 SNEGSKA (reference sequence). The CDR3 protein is CSALRPGQSYEQYF. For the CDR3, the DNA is TGCAGTGCCCTGCGCCCGGGACAGTCATACGAGCAGTACTTC.

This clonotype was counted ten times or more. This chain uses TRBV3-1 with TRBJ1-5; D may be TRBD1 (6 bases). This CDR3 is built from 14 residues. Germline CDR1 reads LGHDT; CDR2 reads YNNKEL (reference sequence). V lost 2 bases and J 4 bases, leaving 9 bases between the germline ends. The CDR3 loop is CASSQTQGNQPQHF. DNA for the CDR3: TGTGCCAGCAGCCAAACGCAGGGGAATCAGCCCCAGCATTTT.

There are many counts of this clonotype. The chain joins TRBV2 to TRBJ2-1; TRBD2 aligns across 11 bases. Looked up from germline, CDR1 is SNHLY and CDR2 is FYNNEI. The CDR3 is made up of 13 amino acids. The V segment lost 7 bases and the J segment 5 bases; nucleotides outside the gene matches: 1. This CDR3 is CASKLAGDNEQFF. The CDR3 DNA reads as TGTGCCAGCAAACTAGCGGGGGACAATGAGCAGTTCTTC.

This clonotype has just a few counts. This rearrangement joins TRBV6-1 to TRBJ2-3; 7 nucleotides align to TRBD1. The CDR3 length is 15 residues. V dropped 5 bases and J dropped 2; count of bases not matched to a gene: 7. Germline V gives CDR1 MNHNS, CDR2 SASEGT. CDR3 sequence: CASSLPGQPTDTQYF. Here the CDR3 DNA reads TGTGCCAGCAGTCTCCCGGGACAGCCCACAGATACGCAGTATTTT.

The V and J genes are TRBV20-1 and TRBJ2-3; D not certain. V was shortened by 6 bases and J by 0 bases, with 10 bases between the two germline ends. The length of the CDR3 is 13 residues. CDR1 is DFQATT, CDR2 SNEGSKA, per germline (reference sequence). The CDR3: CSAEVPSTDTQYF. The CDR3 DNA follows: TGCAGTGCCGAGGTACCAAGCACAGATACGCAGTATTTT.

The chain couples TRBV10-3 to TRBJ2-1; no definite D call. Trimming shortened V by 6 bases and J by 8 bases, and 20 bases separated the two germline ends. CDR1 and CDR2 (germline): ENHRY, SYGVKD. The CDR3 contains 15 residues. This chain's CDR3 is CAIRPFGELNHEQFF. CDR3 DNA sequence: TGTGCCATCAGACCCTTCGGCGAGCTTAACCATGAGCAGTTCTTC.

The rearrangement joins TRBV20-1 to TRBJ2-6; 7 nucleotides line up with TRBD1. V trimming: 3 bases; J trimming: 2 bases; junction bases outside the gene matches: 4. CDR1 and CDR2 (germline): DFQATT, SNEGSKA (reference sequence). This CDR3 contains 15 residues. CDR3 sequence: CSARATGAGANVLTF. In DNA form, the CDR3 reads TGCAGTGCTAGGGCCACAGGGGCTGGGGCCAACGTCCTGACTTTC.

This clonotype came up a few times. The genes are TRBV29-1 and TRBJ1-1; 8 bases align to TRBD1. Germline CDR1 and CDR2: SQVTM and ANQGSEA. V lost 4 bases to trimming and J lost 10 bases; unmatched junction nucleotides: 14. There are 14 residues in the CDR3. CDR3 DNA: TGCAGCGTTGCCGGAGCAGGGGGCTCAGTCGGAGCTTTCTTT. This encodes CSVAGAGGSVGAFF. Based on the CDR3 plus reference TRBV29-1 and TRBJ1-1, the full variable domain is SAVISQKPSRDICQRGTSLTIQCQVDSQVTMMFWYRQQPGQSLTLIATANQGSEATYESGFVIDKFPISRPNLTFSTLTVSNMSPEDSSIYLCSVAGAGGSVGAFFGQGTRLTVV.

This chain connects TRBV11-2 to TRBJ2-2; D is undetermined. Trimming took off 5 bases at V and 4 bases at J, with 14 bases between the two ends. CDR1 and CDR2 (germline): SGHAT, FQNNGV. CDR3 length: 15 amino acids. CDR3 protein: CASSTLLVGTGELFF. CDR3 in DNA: TGTGCCAGCAGCACCCTCCTGGTGGGCACCGGGGAGCTGTTTTTT.

The CDR3 DNA reads as TGTGCCAGCCGGGGCAGTTTACTCCCTGGGGAGCTGTTTTTT. It codes for CASRGSLLPGELFF. The V gene is TRBV12-3 or TRBV12-4, the J gene TRBJ2-2, with D perhaps assigned TRBD1 or TRBD2 (5 bases each). CDR3 length: 14 residues. V was trimmed by 8 bases and J by 8 bases, leaving 18 bases between them.

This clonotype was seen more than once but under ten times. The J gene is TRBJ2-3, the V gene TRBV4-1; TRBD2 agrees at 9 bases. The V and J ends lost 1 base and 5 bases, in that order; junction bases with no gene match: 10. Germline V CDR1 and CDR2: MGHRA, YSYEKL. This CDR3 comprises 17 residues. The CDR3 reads CASSQGRIAGARDTQYF. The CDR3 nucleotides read TGCGCCAGCAGCCAAGGGAGGATAGCGGGGGCAAGAGATACGCAGTATTTT.

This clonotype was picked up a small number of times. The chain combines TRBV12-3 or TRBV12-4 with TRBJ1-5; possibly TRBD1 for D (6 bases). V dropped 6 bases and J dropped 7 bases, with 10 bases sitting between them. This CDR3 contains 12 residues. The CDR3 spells CASRDGQQPQHF. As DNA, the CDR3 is TGTGCCAGCAGAGACGGACAGCAGCCCCAGCATTTT.

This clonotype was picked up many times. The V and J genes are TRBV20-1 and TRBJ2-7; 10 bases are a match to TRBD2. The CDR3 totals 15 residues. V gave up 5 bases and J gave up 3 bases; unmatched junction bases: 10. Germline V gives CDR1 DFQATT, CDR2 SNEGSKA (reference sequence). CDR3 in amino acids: CSASPARTSGYEQYF. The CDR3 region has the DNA TGCAGTGCTTCCCCGGCTAGGACTAGCGGCTACGAGCAGTACTTC.

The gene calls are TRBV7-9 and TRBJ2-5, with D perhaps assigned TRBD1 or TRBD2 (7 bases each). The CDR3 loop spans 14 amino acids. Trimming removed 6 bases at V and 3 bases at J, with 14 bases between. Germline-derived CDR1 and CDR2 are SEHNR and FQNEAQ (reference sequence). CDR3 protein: CASSSRGGEETQYF. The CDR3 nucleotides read TGTGCCAGCAGTAGCAGGGGGGGGGAAGAGACCCAGTACTTC.

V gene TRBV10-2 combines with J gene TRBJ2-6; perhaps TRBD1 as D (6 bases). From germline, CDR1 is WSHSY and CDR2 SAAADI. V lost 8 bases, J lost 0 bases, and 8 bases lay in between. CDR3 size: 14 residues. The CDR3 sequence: CASEGGSGANVLTF. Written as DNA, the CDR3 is TGCGCCAGCGAAGGGGGCTCTGGGGCCAACGTCCTGACTTTC.

CDR3 protein: CASSQDGYAHNEQFF. CDR3 in DNA: TGCGCCAGCAGCCAAGATGGGTACGCTCACAATGAGCAGTTCTTC. The chain has TRBV4-3 and TRBJ2-1; no definite D call. CDR3 length: 15 amino acids. Germline V CDR1 and CDR2: LGHNA, YSLEER. The germline V and J ends were trimmed by 0 bases and 5 bases, with 11 bases remaining between them.

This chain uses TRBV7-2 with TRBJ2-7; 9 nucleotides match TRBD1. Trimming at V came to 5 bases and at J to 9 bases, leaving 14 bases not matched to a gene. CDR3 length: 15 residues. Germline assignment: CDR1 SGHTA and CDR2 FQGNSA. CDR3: CASSLQEGQGSRQYF. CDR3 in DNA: TGTGCCAGCAGCCTACAAGAGGGACAGGGAAGTCGGCAGTACTTC.

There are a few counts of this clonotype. The CDR3 DNA reads as TGTGCCAGCAGCCGCTCGGGGGGACAGGGGGCGTCCTACGAGCAGTACTTC. Residues: CASSRSGGQGASYEQYF. This chain joins TRBV7-8 and TRBJ2-7, with TRBD1 identical over 12 bases. The CDR3 is made up of 17 amino acids. Germline CDR1 reads SGHVS; CDR2 reads FQNEAQ. V lost 5 bases to trimming and J lost 1 base; unmatched junction nucleotides: 9.

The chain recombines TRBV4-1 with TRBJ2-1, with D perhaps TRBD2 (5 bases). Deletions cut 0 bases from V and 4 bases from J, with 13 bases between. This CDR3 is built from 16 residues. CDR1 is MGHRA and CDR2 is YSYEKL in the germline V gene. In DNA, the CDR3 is TGCGCCAGCAGCCAAGACCTAGCCCAGAGTTACAATGAGCAGTTCTTC. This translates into CASSQDLAQSYNEQFF.

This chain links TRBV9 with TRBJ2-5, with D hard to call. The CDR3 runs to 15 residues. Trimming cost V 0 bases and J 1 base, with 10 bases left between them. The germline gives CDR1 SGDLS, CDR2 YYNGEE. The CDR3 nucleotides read TGTGCCAGCAGCGTAGGCCCTAATACCCAAGAGACCCAGTACTTC. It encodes CASSVGPNTQETQYF.

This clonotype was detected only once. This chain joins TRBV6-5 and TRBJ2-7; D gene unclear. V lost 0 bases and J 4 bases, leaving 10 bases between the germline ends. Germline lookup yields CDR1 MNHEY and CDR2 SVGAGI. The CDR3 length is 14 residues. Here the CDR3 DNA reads TGTGCCAGCAGTTACTCGGCTACAACTTACGAGCAGTACTTC. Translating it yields CASSYSATTYEQYF.

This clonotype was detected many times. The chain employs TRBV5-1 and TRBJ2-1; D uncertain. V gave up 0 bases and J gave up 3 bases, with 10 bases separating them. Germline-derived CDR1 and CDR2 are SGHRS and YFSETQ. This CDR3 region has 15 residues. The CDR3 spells CASSLAEGRYNEQFF. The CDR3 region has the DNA TGCGCCAGCAGCTTGGCGGAAGGTCGCTACAATGAGCAGTTCTTC. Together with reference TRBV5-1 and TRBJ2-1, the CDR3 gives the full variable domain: KAGVTQTPRYLIKTRGQQVTLSCSPISGHRSVSWYQQTPGQGLQFLFEYFSETQRNKGNFPGRFSGRQFSNSRSEMNVSTLELGDSALYLCASSLAEGRYNEQFFGPGTRLTVL.

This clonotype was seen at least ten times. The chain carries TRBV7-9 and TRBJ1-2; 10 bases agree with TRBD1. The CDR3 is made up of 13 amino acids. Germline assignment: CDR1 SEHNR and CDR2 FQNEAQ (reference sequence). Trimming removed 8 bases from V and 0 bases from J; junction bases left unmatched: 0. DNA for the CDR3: TGTGCCAGCGGACAGGGGGCTAACTATGGCTACACCTTC. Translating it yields CASGQGANYGYTF.

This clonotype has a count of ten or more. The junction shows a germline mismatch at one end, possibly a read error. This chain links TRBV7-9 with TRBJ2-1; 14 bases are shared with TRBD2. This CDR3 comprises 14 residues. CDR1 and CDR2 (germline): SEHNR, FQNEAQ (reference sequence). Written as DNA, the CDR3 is TGTGCCAGCAGTTTAGGACTAGCGGGGGGTGAGCAGTTCTTC. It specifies CASSLGLAGGEQFF. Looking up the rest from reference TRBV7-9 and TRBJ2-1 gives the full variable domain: DTGVSQNPRHKITKRGQNVTFRCDPISEHNRLYWYRQTLGQGPEFLTYFQNEAQLEKSRLLSDRFSAERPKGSFSTLEIQRTEQGDSAMYLCASSLGLAGGEQFFGPGTRLTVL.

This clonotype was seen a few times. The CDR3 spells CASSKTGLGNEQFF. CDR3 DNA: TGTGCCAGTAGTAAGACCGGACTAGGAAATGAGCAGTTCTTC. This chain links TRBV19 with TRBJ2-1, with 7 bases that match TRBD2. Germline CDR1 and CDR2: LNHDA and SQIVND (reference sequence). After removal of 4 bases from V and 7 bases from J, the junction contained 7 bases not matched to a gene. The CDR3 length is 14 residues.